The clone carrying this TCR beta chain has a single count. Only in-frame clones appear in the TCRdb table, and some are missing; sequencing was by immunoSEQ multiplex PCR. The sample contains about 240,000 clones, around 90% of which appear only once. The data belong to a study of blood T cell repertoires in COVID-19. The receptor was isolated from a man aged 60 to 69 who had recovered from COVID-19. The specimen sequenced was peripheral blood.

CDR3 loop: CAWSRGRNTEAFF. The CDR3 bases are TGTGCCTGGAGCAGGGGCCGCAACACTGAAGCTTTCTTT. The chain joins TRBV30 to TRBJ1-1, with a possible D match to TRBD1 (6 bases). V was cut by 3 bases and J by 2 bases, with 10 bases left in between. The CDR3 is 13 amino acids. The germline V gene encodes CDR1 GTSNPN and CDR2 SVGIG (reference sequence).